The rows below give T cell receptor beta chains drawn from one sample of a study of control samples from healthy donors and cancer patients. The protocol was immunoSEQ multiplex PCR, while the TCRdb copy is restricted to in-frame clones and leaves out a portion. The repertoire consists of roughly 160,000 clones, with approximately 94% occurring once and the leading ten covering less than 15%. Sequenced sample: PBMCs. The receptors stem from a man aged 60-69 years with colorectal cancer. The CDR3 runs from the conserved cysteine through the conserved F or W. D genes are given only for firm matches. Where a row states a size, it is once, few, many or the class of an expanded clone; other rows omit it.

TRBV27,-,TRBD1,TRBJ1-3,CASRTGGSGNTIYF,TGTGCCAGCCGTACAGGGGGCTCTGGAAACACCATATATTTT
TRBV4-1,-,-,TRBJ1-2,CASSQVGGAYGYTF,TGCGCCAGCAGCCAAGTTGGTGGCGCGTATGGCTACACCTTC
TRBV4-1,once,TRBD1,TRBJ2-7,CASSFGDRDSYEQYF,TGCGCCAGCAGCTTCGGGGACAGGGACTCCTACGAGCAGTACTTC
TRBV5-8,-,-,TRBJ1-3,CASSLGTTPSSGNTIYF,TGTGCCAGCAGCTTGGGGACGACCCCGAGCTCTGGAAACACCATATATTTT
TRBV27,-,TRBD1,TRBJ1-4,CASSLLTGLNEKLFF,TGTGCCAGCAGTCTCCTGACAGGGTTGAATGAAAAACTGTTTTTT
TRBV28,-,TRBD1,TRBJ2-3,CASSSGQGTDTQYF,TGTGCCAGCAGTTCGGGACAGGGTACGGATACGCAGTATTTT
TRBV5-6,-,TRBD1,TRBJ2-5,CASSSLDRLQETQYF,TGTGCCAGCAGCTCTCTGGACAGGCTCCAAGAGACCCAGTACTTC
TRBV7-9,-,TRBD2,TRBJ2-7,CASSSRHPERGYEQYF,TGTGCCAGCAGCTCCCGCCACCCCGAGCGGGGTTACGAGCAGTACTTC
TRBV12-3/TRBV12-4,-,-,TRBJ1-2,CASSLRAGYGYTF,TGTGCCAGCAGTTTGAGGGCAGGGTATGGCTACACCTTC
TRBV4-1,few,-,TRBJ1-4,CASRQTEGATNEKLFF,TGCGCCAGCAGGCAAACCGAGGGAGCAACTAATGAAAAACTGTTTTTT
TRBV2,-,TRBD1,TRBJ2-2,CASTRTGGTTGELFF,TGTGCCAGCACCCGGACAGGGGGGACCACCGGGGAGCTGTTTTTT
TRBV30,-,-,TRBJ1-3,CAWRAGRISGNTIYF,TGTGCCTGGAGGGCTGGACGGATATCTGGAAACACCATATATTTT
TRBV9,-,TRBD2,TRBJ2-3,CASSDSTSGGTDTQYF,TGTGCCAGCAGCGACTCGACTAGCGGGGGCACAGATACGCAGTATTTT
TRBV7-2,-,-,TRBJ1-5,CASSLDSYQPQHF,TGTGCCAGCAGCTTAGATTCCTATCAGCCCCAGCATTTT
TRBV9,-,TRBD2,TRBJ2-7,CASSELAGASEQYF,TGTGCCAGCAGCGAACTAGCGGGGGCTAGTGAGCAGTACTTC
TRBV6-5,-,-,TRBJ1-1,CASSPQGGGAFF,TGTGCCAGCAGTCCGCAGGGTGGAGGAGCTTTCTTT
TRBV19,-,-,TRBJ1-1,CASSISTANTEAFF,TGTGCCAGTAGTATCTCGACAGCGAACACTGAAGCTTTCTTT
TRBV10-3,-,-,TRBJ2-7,CAISESRGEQYF,TGTGCCATCAGTGAGAGTAGGGGCGAGCAGTACTTC
TRBV29-1,once,-,TRBJ1-2,CSVPGILGSYTF,TGCAGTGTCCCGGGGATTCTCGGTAGCTACACCTTC
TRBV10-3,-,TRBD2,TRBJ2-5,CAISGTSGGGETQYF,TGTGCCATCAGCGGGACTAGCGGGGGGGGCGAGACCCAGTACTTC
TRBV27,-,TRBD1,TRBJ2-1,CASTMDREFGEQFF,TGTGCCAGCACCATGGACAGGGAGTTCGGGGAGCAGTTCTTC
TRBV4-1,-,-,TRBJ1-2,CASSQDPPPLVYGYTF,TGCGCCAGCAGCCAAGACCCGCCGCCTTTGGTCTATGGCTACACCTTC
TRBV21-1,-,-,TRBJ1-4,CASSTRRGGAYEKLFF,TGTGCCAGCAGCACGCGTCGAGGTGGGGCCTACGAAAAACTGTTTTTT
TRBV5-1,-,-,TRBJ2-3,CASSFQGTDTQYF,TGCGCCAGCAGCTTCCAAGGTACAGATACGCAGTATTTT
TRBV3-1/TRBV3-2,-,-,TRBJ2-5,CASITGGRETQYF,TGTGCCAGCATCACCGGGGGTCGAGAGACCCAGTACTTC
TRBV23-1,-,-,TRBJ1-4,CASSHGGQREKLFF,TGCGCCAGCAGTCATGGGGGGCAGCGTGAAAAACTGTTTTTT
TRBV7-8,-,TRBD1,TRBJ2-2,CASSHGTGNTGELFF,TGTGCCAGCAGCCATGGGACAGGAAACACCGGGGAGCTGTTTTTT
TRBV7-2,-,TRBD1,TRBJ2-7,CASSLGTGYEQYF,TGTGCCAGCAGCTTAGGGACAGGATACGAGCAGTACTTC
TRBV5-1,-,-,TRBJ2-1,CASSPSGAAGNEQFF,TGCGCCAGCAGCCCCTCTGGAGCGGCCGGCAATGAGCAGTTCTTC
TRBV27,once,-,TRBJ1-5,CASSASQGEPQHF,TGTGCCAGCAGTGCCTCACAGGGAGAGCCCCAGCATTTT
TRBV19,-,TRBD1,TRBJ1-2,CASSPFPGTGAIYGYTF,TGTGCCAGTAGTCCCTTCCCCGGGACAGGTGCCATCTATGGCTACACCTTC
TRBV25-1,-,-,TRBJ2-7,CASSPQGYEQYF,TGTGCCAGCAGTCCACAGGGCTACGAGCAGTACTTC
TRBV6-1,-,-,TRBJ1-2,CASSELGLDYYGYTF,TGTGCCAGCAGTGAACTAGGGTTAGACTACTATGGCTACACCTTC